The rows below give T cell receptor beta chains drawn from one sample of a study of beta chain features in type 1 diabetes. Only in-frame clones appear in the TCRdb table, and some are missing; sequencing was by immunoSEQ multiplex PCR. Here the sample spans tens of thousands of clones, approximately 53% being singletons. Sequencing was done on a sample of stem cell memory CD4+ T cells from blood. All receptors come from a woman aged 25 to 39 in good health. Each CDR3 is given with its conserved first and last residue. A D gene is named only where the DNA matches it firmly. Clone size appears in some rows only: once, few, many, or a class for an expanded clone.

j_call v_call clone_size d_call cdr3_nt cdr3_aa
TRBJ2-2 TRBV6-1 . TRBD2 TGTGCCAGCAGTGCCAGACTAGCGGTAAACACCGGGGAGCTGTTTTTT CASSARLAVNTGELFF
TRBJ2-4 TRBV5-1 few . TGCGCCAGCAGCCTCGGTAGCACAATAGCCAAAAACATTCAGTACTTC CASSLGSTIAKNIQYF
TRBJ2-4 TRBV28 . . TGTGCCAGCACCTTATCCTCTTCGGACATTCAGTACTTC CASTLSSSDIQYF
TRBJ1-1 TRBV5-4 . . TGTGCCAGCAGCTGGGGACTCTTGAACACTGAAGCTTTCTTT CASSWGLLNTEAFF
TRBJ2-2 TRBV7-9 . . TGTGCCCTAACCCCCACCGGGGAGCTGTTTTTT CALTPTGELFF
TRBJ2-7 TRBV19 . TRBD2 TGTGCCAGTAGTATTCTGCTAGCGGGAGCTCGTGAGCAGTACTTC CASSILLAGAREQYF
TRBJ2-3 TRBV2 . . TGTGCCAGCATGCAGCGGGCCAGCACAGATACGCAGTATTTT CASMQRASTDTQYF
TRBJ1-2 TRBV11-2 . . TGTGCCAGCAGCACTCCGCCACAGGTGCGAAACTATGGCTACACCTTC CASSTPPQVRNYGYTF
TRBJ2-3 TRBV5-1 . TRBD1 TGCGCCAGCAGCTTGGCCCGCCAGGGGGCAAGTCTCGTGGCAGATACGCAGTATTTT CASSLARQGASLVADTQYF
TRBJ2-3 TRBV5-6 . . TGTGCCAGCAGCTTGGGCTTCGGGACACGCACAGATACGCAGTATTTT CASSLGFGTRTDTQYF